This TCR beta chain emerged from a study of chemoradiotherapy in HPV16-positive cancers. Study-level information: A couple of HPV16-positive patients' cells yielded candidate HPV-specific clones and common motifs.

Study conclusions and caveats: Only a couple of HPV16-positive patients supplied the functional HPV-specificity definition. Candidate HPV-specific clones and E7-related TCR motifs grew in tumor during treatment.

As regards this clone: Its antigen is as yet unknown.

Trimming shortened V by 5 bases and J by 5 bases, and 6 bases separated the two germline ends. CDR3 size: 11 residues. Looked up from germline, CDR1 is MDHEN and CDR2 is SYDVKM. The table came from immunoSEQ multiplex PCR; TCRdb's copy has only in-frame clones and leaves some out. The sample yields 3,400 or so clones, around 86% seen once. Over chemoradiotherapy, repertoires were sampled more than once. The sample consisted of tumor tissue, taken from a patient who underwent chemoradiotherapy. The V and J genes are TRBV28 and TRBJ1-1; D not resolved. This clonotype was sampled from a human donor with HPV-associated anogenital cancer. CDR3 sequence reads: CASSPGTEAFF. The CDR3, as DNA: TGTGCCAGCAGTCCGGGGACTGAAGCTTTCTTT.